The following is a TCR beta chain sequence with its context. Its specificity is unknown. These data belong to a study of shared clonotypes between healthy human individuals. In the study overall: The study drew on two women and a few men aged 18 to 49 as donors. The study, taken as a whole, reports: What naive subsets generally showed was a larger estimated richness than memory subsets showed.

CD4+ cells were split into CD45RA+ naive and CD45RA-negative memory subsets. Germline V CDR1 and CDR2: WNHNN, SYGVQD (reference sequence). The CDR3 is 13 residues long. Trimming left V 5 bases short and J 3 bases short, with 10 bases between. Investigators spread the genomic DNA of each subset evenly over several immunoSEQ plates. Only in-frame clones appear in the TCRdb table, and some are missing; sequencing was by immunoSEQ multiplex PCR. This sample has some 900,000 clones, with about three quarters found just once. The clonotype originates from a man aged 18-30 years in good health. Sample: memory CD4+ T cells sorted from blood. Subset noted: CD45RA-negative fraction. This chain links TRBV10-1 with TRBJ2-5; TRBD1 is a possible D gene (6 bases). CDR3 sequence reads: CASSPRTEETQYF. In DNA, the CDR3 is TGCGCCAGCAGTCCTCGGACAGAAGAGACCCAGTACTTC.